These 26 T cell receptor beta chains originate from one sample sequenced in a study of regulatory T cells in long-lasting Graves disease. In building TCR beta libraries, iRepertoire HTBI primers were used together with Arm-PCR of CDR3 regions. TCRdb re-derived calls from the multiplex PCR reads in MiXCR, one entry per CDR3 protein. The sample gives roughly 430,000 distinct CDR3 sequences, 20% to 25% of which show up once; 13% to 15% is in the top ten. As to time point: persistent/refractory GD, antithyroid drugs over 5 years with positive TRAb. PBMCs provided the RNA from which the TCR library was made. Sample: peripheral blood mononuclear cells (PBMCs), taken when the disease was refractory, from a patient treated with antithyroid drugs. The receptors shown here come from a female donor with Graves disease.

The V and J genes are TRBV10-3 and TRBJ1-1, with 7 bases that match TRBD1. The J segment lost 2 bases and the V segment lost 7 bases, leaving 10 bases of the junction unmatched. CDR3 size: 15 residues. From germline, CDR1 is ENHRY and CDR2 SYGVKD. The CDR3: CAITPTGAANTEAFF. CDR3 DNA sequence: TGTGCCATCACCCCAACAGGGGCAGCAAACACTGAAGCTTTCTTT.

This clonotype was observed many times. This sequence joins TRBV12-3 or TRBV12-4 and TRBJ2-5; 9 positions match TRBD1. The CDR3 runs to 14 residues. V shed 5 bases and J 7 bases; nucleotides not matched to a gene: 8. CDR3 protein: CASSPGQGLGTQYF. CDR3 bases: TGTGCCAGCAGTCCCGGACAGGGGTTGGGGACCCAGTACTTC.

This clonotype was detected many times. The chain couples TRBV19 to TRBJ2-5, with D uncertain. The V end lost 5 bases, the J end lost 1 base, and 8 bases lay between the germline ends. Germline CDR1 and CDR2: LNHDA and SQIVND (reference sequence). The CDR3 length is 13 residues. The CDR3 sequence: CASSSDTQETQYF. The CDR3 DNA sequence: TGTGCCAGTAGTTCCGACACCCAAGAGACCCAGTACTTC.

At least ten counts were recorded for this clonotype. The V call is TRBV3-1, the J call TRBJ2-5; 7 positions agree with TRBD1. V lost 4 bases to trimming and J lost 3 bases; unmatched junction nucleotides: 11. There are 16 residues in the CDR3. Germline CDR1 is LGHDT and CDR2 is YNNKEL (reference sequence). CDR3 in amino acids: CASSPQPGQSEETQYF. CDR3 DNA sequence: TGTGCCAGCAGCCCCCAACCGGGACAGTCCGAAGAGACCCAGTACTTC.

Note on this clonotype: The CDR3 end shows no conserved phenylalanine or tryptophan, and so a read error is likely. The rearrangement joins TRBV2 to TRBJ1-2, with D perhaps TRBD1 (6 bases). CDR3 length: 12 residues. The germline gives CDR1 SNHLY, CDR2 FYNNEI. The V gene lost 6 bases and the J gene lost 11 bases, with 16 bases spanning the gap. For the CDR3, the DNA is TGTGCCAGCAGCCCGGGGGCCTGGGGGTACACCTCC. Its protein product is CASSPGAWGYTS.

This clonotype came up a few times. This rearrangement joins TRBV5-1 to TRBJ1-1; tentative D call: TRBD1 (6 bases). Trimming shortened V by 2 bases and J by 3 bases, and 14 bases separated the two germline ends. Per germline, CDR1 SGHRS and CDR2 YFSETQ. This CDR3 has 15 residues. For the CDR3, the DNA is TGCGCCAGCAGCTTACTAACAGGGAGAGACACTGAAGCTTTCTTT. It encodes CASSLLTGRDTEAFF.

This clonotype was counted between two and nine times. This chain connects TRBV11-1 to TRBJ2-7, with 8 nucleotides matching TRBD1. V dropped 5 bases and J dropped 2; count of bases not matched to a gene: 14. The CDR3 is 17 residues long. The germline gives CDR1 SGHAT, CDR2 FQDESV (reference sequence). The CDR3 loop is CASSKHGQGRATYEQYF. Here the CDR3 DNA reads TGTGCCAGCAGCAAGCACGGACAGGGAAGGGCAACCTACGAGCAGTACTTC.

This clonotype was counted between two and nine times. The chain combines TRBV7-9 with TRBJ2-2; 10 positions agree with TRBD2. With 6 bases clipped from V and 3 bases from J, the junction kept 4 bases outside the gene matches. The CDR3 extends over 15 amino acids. Germline V gene sequence: CDR1 SEHNR, CDR2 FQNEAQ (reference sequence). CDR3 nucleotide sequence: TGTGCCAGCAGGTCTAGCGGGAGCGACACCGGGGAGCTGTTTTTT. Residues: CASRSSGSDTGELFF.

This clonotype was recorded at least ten times. The chain couples TRBV7-9 to TRBJ2-7; 9 nucleotides align to TRBD2. Germline V gene lookup returns CDR1 SEHNR and CDR2 FQNEAQ (reference sequence). With V trimmed by 4 bases and J by 3 bases, 7 bases remained unmatched. The CDR3 loop spans 15 amino acids. CDR3 sequence: CASSSVSSGVYEQYF. The CDR3 nucleotides read TGTGCCAGCAGCTCCGTCTCTAGCGGGGTCTACGAGCAGTACTTC.

There are many counts of this clonotype. The rearrangement joins TRBV15 to TRBJ1-2; 8 bases line up with TRBD1. The V segment lost 3 bases and the J segment 5 bases; nucleotides outside the gene matches: 8. CDR3 length equals 15 residues. Germline-derived CDR1 and CDR2 are LNHNV and YYDKDF (reference sequence). CDR3 region: CATSRARTGNYGYTF. The CDR3 DNA is TGTGCCACCAGCAGGGCCAGGACAGGGAATTATGGCTACACCTTC.

This CDR3 is CASSSLTSIEQFF. CDR3 nucleotides: TGTGCCAGCAGTTCTCTGACTAGCATCGAGCAGTTCTTC. The chain joins TRBV12-3 or TRBV12-4 to TRBJ2-1; 7 bases map to TRBD2. The V gene end was trimmed by 4 bases and the J gene end by 10 bases; junction bases not matched to a gene: 7. The CDR3 totals 13 residues.

This clonotype was detected ten times or more. The J gene is TRBJ1-4, the V gene TRBV30; D call uncertain. Trimming took 0 bases from V and 8 from J, leaving 4 bases between them. Germline V lookup: CDR1 GTSNPN, CDR2 SVGIG (reference sequence). The length of the CDR3 is 11 residues. CDR3 coding DNA: TGTGCCTGGAGTGTGGGCGAAAAACTGTTTTTT. It encodes CAWSVGEKLFF.

This clonotype was counted many times. The chain links TRBV20-1 to TRBJ2-7; D could derive from TRBD1 or TRBD2 (5 bases each). V lost 3 bases and J 1 base, leaving 13 bases between the germline ends. This CDR3 is built from 14 residues. The germline CDR1 and CDR2 sequences are DFQATT and SNEGSKA (reference sequence). The CDR3 DNA follows: TGCAGTGCTAGCGGGACCGTACAGTCCTACGAGCAGTACTTC. Its protein product is CSASGTVQSYEQYF.

This clonotype came up many times. Written as DNA, the CDR3 is TGCGCCAGCAGCCAAGAAGGGACCTATGTCGGCTACACCTTC. It specifies CASSQEGTYVGYTF. J is TRBJ1-2 and V is TRBV4-1; possibly TRBD1 for D (5 bases). Trimming removed 0 bases from V and 8 bases from J, with 13 bases in between. Germline CDR1 MGHRA, CDR2 YSYEKL. This CDR3 has 14 residues.

This clonotype was seen at least ten times. The chain couples TRBV6-1 to TRBJ1-3; no reliable D call. V was trimmed by 1 base and J by 3 bases, leaving 4 bases between them. The CDR3 length is 13 residues. Germline CDR1 reads MNHNS; CDR2 reads SASEGT. CDR3 amino acids: CASSEVNGNTIYF. CDR3 DNA: TGTGCCAGCAGTGAAGTTAATGGAAACACCATATATTTT.

The genes are TRBV13 and TRBJ1-3, with unresolved D. Germline V lookup: CDR1 PRHDT, CDR2 FYEKMQ (reference sequence). There are 15 residues in the CDR3. V lost 1 base and J lost 0, with 7 bases in between. The CDR3 nucleotides are TGTGCCAGCAGCTTAGAAACAAACTCTGGAAACACCATATATTTT. Translation gives CASSLETNSGNTIYF.

This clonotype was observed a few times. The chain combines TRBV20-1 with TRBJ2-1, with a possible D match to TRBD2 (5 bases). This CDR3 has 13 amino acids. Trimming left V 6 bases short and J 1 base short, with 10 bases between. CDR1 DFQATT and CDR2 SNEGSKA come from the germline V gene (reference sequence). CDR3 region: CSATEESYNEQFF. DNA for the CDR3: TGCAGTGCCACGGAGGAATCCTACAATGAGCAGTTCTTC.

This clonotype has at least ten counts. The chain is built from TRBV2 and TRBJ1-5; the D gene is possibly TRBD1 (5 bases). Between the trimmed V and J ends, which lost 4 bases and 7 bases, there was a span of 17 bases. Germline values: CDR1 SNHLY, CDR2 FYNNEI. The CDR3 is made up of 15 amino acids. The CDR3 coding sequence is TGTGCCAGCAGTGTCTCGGCAGGGATTACGCAGCCCCAGCATTTT. It codes for CASSVSAGITQPQHF.

The V gene is TRBV7-8, the J gene TRBJ2-4, with 11 bases that match TRBD2. The CDR3 is 16 residues long. Germline values: CDR1 SGHVS, CDR2 FQNEAQ. The V and J ends lost 4 bases and 8 bases, in that order; junction bases with no gene match: 10. The CDR3, as DNA: TGTGCCAGCAGCTCGGGACTAGCGGATGATAAAGACATTCAGTACTTC. This codes for CASSSGLADDKDIQYF.

This clonotype was counted many times. The chain combines TRBV3-1 with TRBJ2-5; the match to TRBD2 covers 7 bases. The CDR3 length is 14 residues. The germline CDR1 and CDR2 sequences are LGHDT and YNNKEL (reference sequence). J lost 9 bases, V lost 0 bases, and 7 bases had no gene match. The CDR3 DNA follows: TGTGCCAGCAGCCAAGACCCGGGGGGAAGGGCCCAGTACTTC. Protein sequence: CASSQDPGGRAQYF.

V and J are TRBV15 and TRBJ2-4; D unresolved. V was cut by 3 bases and J by 4 bases, with 4 bases left in between. This CDR3 has 12 amino acids. Per germline, CDR1 LNHNV and CDR2 YYDKDF (reference sequence). CDR3 residues: CATSSAKNIQYF. The CDR3 bases are TGTGCCACCAGCAGTGCTAAAAACATTCAGTACTTC.

This clonotype has a count of ten or more. The chain has TRBV11-2 and TRBJ2-5; maybe TRBD2 (5 bases). This CDR3 is 13 amino acids long. V lost 6 bases and J lost 3, with 11 bases in between. The V gene's germline CDR1 is SGHAT and CDR2 FQNNGV. CDR3 amino acids: CASSLRREETQYF. CDR3 DNA: TGTGCCAGCAGTTTAAGGCGGGAAGAGACCCAGTACTTC.

The chain couples TRBV4-1 to TRBJ2-7, with TRBD2 matching over 10 bases. The CDR3 sequence is 14 residues long. V was pared by 2 bases and J by 5 bases, with 3 bases of the junction left unmatched. The V gene's germline CDR1 is MGHRA and CDR2 YSYEKL. CDR3 protein: CASSQPGTSDEQYF. The CDR3 DNA is TGCGCCAGCAGCCAACCCGGGACTAGCGACGAGCAGTACTTC.

This chain joins TRBV27 and TRBJ1-3; no firm D call. Germline V gene lookup returns CDR1 MNHEY and CDR2 SMNVEV (reference sequence). V lost 6 bases and J 0 bases, leaving 9 bases between the germline ends. The CDR3 consists of 14 residues. CDR3 loop: CASSKTYSGNTIYF. The CDR3, as DNA: TGTGCCAGCAGCAAGACCTACTCTGGAAACACCATATATTTT.

This clonotype was seen many times. The J gene is TRBJ1-1, the V gene TRBV28; 8 nucleotides match TRBD1. This CDR3 region has 14 residues. V was clipped by 2 bases and J by 6 bases; unmatched bases: 5. Germline V gene data show CDR1 as MDHEN and CDR2 as SYDVKM. The CDR3 reads CASSLGGQGAEAFF. DNA of the CDR3: TGTGCCAGCAGTTTAGGAGGACAGGGCGCTGAAGCTTTCTTT.

The rearrangement links TRBV15 to TRBJ2-7; 9 bases align to TRBD2. This CDR3 region has 15 residues. CDR1 is LNHNV, CDR2 YYDKDF, per germline (reference sequence). With 4 bases clipped from V and 3 bases from J, the junction kept 7 bases outside the gene matches. This CDR3 is CATSTGLAGVYEQYF. The CDR3 DNA follows: TGTGCCACCAGCACAGGGTTAGCGGGAGTCTACGAGCAGTACTTC. Together with reference TRBV15 and TRBJ2-7, the CDR3 gives the full variable domain: DAMVIQNPRYQVTQFGKPVTLSCSQTLNHNVMYWYQQKSSQAPKLLFHYYDKDFNNEADTPDNFQSRRPNTSFCFLDIRSPGLGDTAMYLCATSTGLAGVYEQYFGPGTRLTVT.